This T cell receptor beta chain was captured in a study of T cells in localized non-small cell lung cancer. The method was immunoSEQ multiplex PCR; TCRdb's version includes in-frame clones alone and lacks a portion of them. The sample shows around 41,000 clones, more than 85% of them seen only once. V shed 4 bases and J shed 14 bases, with 16 bases lying between them. CDR1 is SGHDT, CDR2 YYEEEE, per germline. The CDR3 runs to 12 residues. Study observations and caveats: Higher T cell density in the blood was associated with longer overall survival, whereas higher adjacent-lung clonality associated with shorter survival. Across samples, adjacent lung featured a median roughly 50 of the top 100 tumor clones. Sequencing was restricted to one tumor region; therefore, heterogeneity remains possible.

In regard to this clone: The antigen remains unidentified.

The sequencing here drew on peripheral blood, taken before any cancer treatment. The sequence was obtained from a woman aged 18-49 years with stage III lung adenocarcinoma. This chain connects TRBV5-6 to TRBJ2-4; D is ambiguous. CDR3: CASSLVEGAEYF. The CDR3 region has the DNA TGTGCCAGCAGCCTCGTAGAAGGCGCTGAGTACTTC. The full variable domain, rest sourced from reference TRBV5-6 and TRBJ2-4, is DAGVTQSPTHLIKTRGQQVTLRCSPKSGHDTVSWYQQALGQGPQFIFQYYEEEERQRGNFPDRFSGHQFPNYSSELNVNALLLGDSALYLCASSLVEGAEYFGAGTRLSVL.